The TCR beta chain under discussion was sequenced for a study of identical twins (dated by TCRdb to the mid-2010s). A note on the overall study: To test whether fetal clonotypes persist, the study used deep sequencing on TCR alpha and beta repertoires from monozygotic twins, unrelated adults of various ages, and cord blood. To rule out contamination, replicate twin experiments were performed at different times with different library preparation protocols. Results the study describes overall, beyond this receptor: Invariant T cells such as MAIT and iNKT could partly confound zero-insertion analyses, though diverse VJ usage argued against this for most clonotypes. Conclusions relied on cross-sectional statistical analysis, since the same donors could not be followed over many years. Compared with coincidental sharing between unrelated individuals, an excess of low generation-probability sequences was observed among out-of-frame TCR alpha sequences shared between twins. A weaker excess of twin sharing was found in beta out-of-frame sequences because the signal-to-noise ratio was lowered by fewer shared sequences. In monozygotic twins, out-of-frame TCR alpha sharing was systematically underestimated by recombination models, although the models agreed with sharing between unrelated individuals. Fewer insertions were carried by abundant cord blood beta clonotypes; a weaker similar trend was observed in young adult naive repertoires, while no such trend was observed in memory repertoires.

The cysteine opens and the phenylalanine closes a CDR3 of 14 amino acids. The kept DNA is CDR3 alone, 42 bases in frame from the first base. Via the germline V gene, CDR1 is KGHDR and CDR2 SFDVKD. V lost 8 bases and J lost 1 base; the stretch between them is 13 bases long. This clonotype was picked up many times. The antigen this receptor binds is unknown. No base-level quality is on record; no much larger clone is a single base apart. Library generation was performed with 5' RACE. Sequenced using an Illumina HiSeq 2000. A universal primer binding site was added through template switching, and the final cDNA carried a unique molecular identifier so that TCR cDNA molecules could be counted accurately. Specific primers in the conserved constant-segment region were used to synthesize first-strand cDNA for the TCR alpha and beta chains. To control for contamination, every cDNA library carried two barcodes: a SMART-Mk sample barcode plus Illumina barcodes. TruSeq adapter sequences along with Illumina sample barcodes were introduced in two successive PCR steps. TCR alpha and beta cDNA libraries were sequenced on the Illumina HiSeq platform with custom primers. In the original analysis: MiGEC was used to process raw reads and extract unique molecular identifiers, and MiXCR was used to find CDR3 positions. For each individual, recombination models were inferred using an EM algorithm with the repgenHMM and IGoR tools. Shared clonotype analysis was performed with the tcR package in R, normalizing sharing by the product of cloneset sizes. To study raw recombination free of thymic and clonal selection effects, out-of-frame nonproductive sequences were analyzed. TCRdb ran its own pipeline on the public reads, namely fastp trimming at Q25 and MiXCR clone calling, and kept in-frame beta chains. A single entry per CDR3 protein holds the most common genes and DNA from its merged rows. None of the V and J calls come from the authors' own analysis; TCRdb made them. The sample table holds 400,000 to 600,000 distinct CDR3 sequences, of which around 20% were seen once. Together, the top ten hold roughly 0.5% of the sample.

Every donor in the study was a healthy Caucasian. Three pairs of female monozygotic twins, all aged roughly 18 to 29 years, were included in the twin cohort. Positive isolation kits from Invitrogen were used to isolate CD4+ and CD8+ T cell populations. These data also featured in a second study, about yellow fever vaccine responses in identical twins. Drawing on the second study: According to the authors, in identical twins the way T cells responded to vaccination appeared partly convergent and partly personalized. Focusing on identical twins, the study followed the T cell clones that responded to the vaccine, and did so with precision.

The sequencing sample was made of CD4+ T cells sorted from blood. The receptor was derived from a woman under 30 in good health. In this chain, TRBV24-1 is recombined with TRBJ1-1; the D gene is perhaps TRBD1, from 5 matching bases. CDR3 loop: CATTMGQTNTEAFF. The DNA reads as follows: TGTGCCACCACTATGGGGCAAACGAACACTGAAGCTTTCTTT.